This note documents a single T cell receptor beta chain sequence. Its antigen specificity is not known. No base quality information exists; no much larger clone differs at one position. The CDR3 contains 16 residues, cysteine and phenylalanine counted. Only the CDR3 region is kept as DNA, spanning 48 bases read in frame from base 1. CDR1 and CDR2 were assigned from the germline V gene as SNHLY and FYNNEI. After removal of 8 bases from V and 7 bases from J, the junction retains 19 bases not matched to a gene. TCRbeta CDR3 regions were amplified from genomic DNA by means of the immunoSEQ Assay, a bias-controlled multiplex PCR. Processing in the source paper ran as follows. Within the assay, amplification of reference gene primers was used to estimate how many nucleated cells each sample contained. Sequence reads were collapsed and filtered to measure the absolute abundance of every unique TCRbeta CDR3 rearrangement. For each sample, productive Simpson clonality was calculated by taking the square root of Simpson's diversity index across productive rearrangements. TCRdb carries this immuneACCESS record with in-frame sequences only. Its versions omit some clonotypes, under half of them owing to an unresolved V gene in the studies checked, with the rest unexplained. V and J calls plus clone size are reproduced from that table; the DNA served to infer D and trimming. In all, the sample holds 160,000 or so clones, and about 92% of those were seen once. Of the sample, 18% is held by the ten largest clones.

Whole blood was collected in K2EDTA tubes by collaborating institutions according to the institutions' own protocols. For TCRbeta analysis, collaborators shipped samples as frozen whole blood, isolated PBMCs, or DNA extracted from either of those sample types. The data belong to a study of blood T cell repertoires in COVID-19 (dated by TCRdb to 2020 to 2021). Broadly, across the study: Samples covering the acute and convalescent phases of COVID-19 were provided by collaborators in the United States, Italy and Spain. HLA class I and class II types, where available, came from metadata supplied by the sample provider rather than from assay-based typing. The repertoires were released in a freely available public database meant as a resource for research on the immune response to SARS-CoV-2. Subjects who had been exposed to COVID-19, were actively infected with it, or had recovered from it provided the deeply sampled blood TCRbeta repertoires that made up the dataset. Nearly every sample came with metadata listing a de-identified subject ID, COVID-19 status, age in years and sex. The samples were drawn from two sources: the first 160 participants of the ongoing ImmuneRACE study, and 1,000 to 1,500 subjects contributed by 6 global collaborators. The prospective study material was composed of cDNA or gDNA derived from T cells, B-cell-depleted T cells, or PBMCs.

The research as a whole found: Clinical and demographic metadata were provided uncurated, with the amount varying by source and participant.

The V and J genes are TRBV2 and TRBJ1-2; 7 central nucleotides agree with TRBD1. The receptor comes from a man between 60 and 75 years old with active or convalescent COVID-19. The specimen was peripheral blood. The CDR3: CASHQRDRLLTGGYTF. The DNA is TGTGCCAGCCACCAACGGGACAGACTTTTAACGGGTGGCTACACCTTC.